What follows are 2 T cell receptor beta chains derived from one specimen sequenced in a study of blood T cells in healthy people across ages. A J-beta primer mix and a sample-barcoded 5' primer were used in a second PCR of roughly 7 to 12 cycles. TCRdb reprocessed the 5' RACE reads via MiXCR and lists one record per CDR3 protein. The table lists some 690,000 distinct CDR3 sequences, approximately 22% of them singletons. What was sequenced was blood. These TCRs come from a man between 65 and 80 years old in good health.

This clonotype was seen a handful of times. The V call is TRBV12-3 or TRBV12-4, the J call TRBJ1-5, with a tentative D call TRBD1 (5 bases). Trimming removed 7 bases from V and 2 bases from J, with 15 bases in between. This CDR3 comprises 15 residues. CDR3 coding DNA: TGTGCCAGCAAACCTCAGGGCCAAGGCAATCAGCCCCAGCATTTT. Translated, it gives CASKPQGQGNQPQHF.

This clonotype was observed a handful of times. V gene TRBV20-1 combines with J gene TRBJ2-1; 7 positions agree with TRBD2. There are 16 residues in the CDR3. V was clipped by 4 bases and J by 0 bases; unmatched bases: 9. CDR1 is DFQATT, CDR2 SNEGSKA, per germline (reference sequence). In DNA, the CDR3 is TGCAGTGCTACAAGTCAAAGCGGGAACTCCTACAATGAGCAGTTCTTC. The encoded protein is CSATSQSGNSYNEQFF.